Included here is one T cell receptor (beta chain) sequence, with context. What it binds is not known. This table comes from immunoSEQ multiplex PCR, and its TCRdb copy is limited to in-frame clones, with some not included. The sample yields tens of thousands of clones, around 80% seen once. The entry originates in a study of PD-1 blockade in classical Hodgkin lymphoma. Study context: Each patient was given nivolumab 3 mg/kg through a vein every 2 weeks. Study-wide results and caveats: Baseline TCR diversity was reportedly lower in newly diagnosed patients than in healthy donors. It was reported as lower still in relapsed/refractory patients. Still unresolved is the cause of the repertoire differences, which may be disease activity or prior therapy. Any patient who commenced nivolumab under 1 year after ASCT was excluded.

From germline, CDR1 is SGHTA and CDR2 FQGNSA. Trimming removed 8 bases at V and 0 bases at J, with 14 bases between. The CDR3 runs to 16 residues. Time point specified: cycle 4 day 1 (C4D1), after 6 weeks of nivolumab. After autologous stem cell transplantation all patients relapsed, and prior brentuximab vedotin exposure differed between cohorts. The TCR was taken from a human donor with classical Hodgkin lymphoma. The chain has TRBV7-2 and TRBJ2-6, with D uncertain. The starting material was peripheral blood mononuclear cells (PBMCs), obtained before the fourth cycle of nivolumab. This CDR3 is CASAAAPSSGANVLTF. In nucleotides, the CDR3 is TGTGCCAGCGCCGCGGCTCCTAGCTCTGGGGCCAACGTCCTGACTTTC.